A single count supports the clone carrying this T cell receptor beta chain. The germline V gene has CDR1 MDHEN and CDR2 SYDVKM. This CDR3 spans 14 amino acids. Trimming cost V 1 base and J 5 bases, with 9 bases left between them. This record comes from a study of blood T cell repertoires in COVID-19. Data came from immunoSEQ multiplex PCR; TCRdb stores just in-frame clones and leaves some out. The sample holds more than 250,000 clones, 92% seen once. This chain connects TRBV28 to TRBJ1-5; D call uncertain. This TCR was recovered from a woman in her 30s who had recovered from COVID-19. Sequencing was carried out using PBMCs or T cells enriched from blood (not recorded which). The CDR3 loop reads CASSLLRSDQPQHF. CDR3 bases: TGTGCCAGCAGTTTATTGAGGAGCGATCAGCCCCAGCATTTT.